The 28 T cell receptor beta chains presented below share a single source sample, sequenced in a study of blood T cell repertoires in COVID-19. Clones were read by immunoSEQ multiplex PCR, and TCRdb kept only the in-frame ones, dropping some. The sample has about 200,000 clones, roughly 90% seen once. The specimen sequenced was peripheral blood. Receptors originate from a man between 18 and 29 years old with active or convalescent COVID-19.

The chain couples TRBV10-3 to TRBJ1-3; the D is unclear. CDR1 and CDR2 (germline): ENHRY, SYGVKD. Deletions cut 6 bases from V and 0 bases from J, with 15 bases between. The CDR3 sequence is 16 residues long. The CDR3 nucleotides read TGTGCCATCAGCCCATCGCCTGACACCTCTGGAAACACCATATATTTT. Its translation is CAISPSPDTSGNTIYF.

The V call is TRBV7-3, the J call TRBJ2-2; 9 bases map to TRBD1. CDR1 and CDR2 (germline): SGHTA, FQGTGA. After removal of 5 bases from V and 3 bases from J, the junction contained 4 bases not matched to a gene. This CDR3 has 15 residues. CDR3 protein: CASSPQGADTGELFF. In DNA, the CDR3 is TGTGCCAGCAGCCCACAGGGGGCAGACACCGGGGAGCTGTTTTTT.

V is TRBV11-3 and J is TRBJ1-3, with a tentative D call TRBD1 (5 bases). Germline V lookup: CDR1 SGHNT, CDR2 YENEEA. The CDR3 runs 16 residues. Trimming stripped 1 base from V and 0 bases from J, with 10 bases between. The CDR3 sequence is CASSLADSASGNTIYF. In DNA form, the CDR3 reads TGTGCCAGCAGCTTAGCTGACAGCGCCTCTGGAAACACCATATATTTT. The full variable domain, with the rest looked up from reference TRBV11-3 and TRBJ1-3, is EAGVVQSPRYKIIEKKQPVAFWCNPISGHNTLYWYLQNLGQGPELLIRYENEEAVDDSQLPKDRFSAERLKGVDSTLKIQPAELGDSAVYLCASSLADSASGNTIYFGEGSWLTVV.

This chain joins TRBV29-1 and TRBJ1-2, with D perhaps TRBD1 (6 bases). Germline V gene sequence: CDR1 SQVTM, CDR2 ANQGSEA. The CDR3 sequence is 13 residues long. Trimming took 3 bases from V and 4 from J, leaving 12 bases between them. The CDR3 protein is CSVDLQGGYGYTF. In DNA, the CDR3 is TGCAGCGTTGATCTACAGGGTGGCTATGGCTACACCTTC.

J is TRBJ2-1 and V is TRBV4-1; 8 bases fit TRBD2. The CDR3 has 17 residues. V shed 1 base and J 5 bases; nucleotides not matched to a gene: 10. Germline V gene sequence: CDR1 MGHRA, CDR2 YSYEKL. CDR3 amino acids: CASSQALAGLLNNEQFF. In DNA form, the CDR3 reads TGCGCCAGCAGCCAAGCCCTAGCGGGCTTACTGAACAATGAGCAGTTCTTC.

This clone came up a few times. The chain carries TRBV5-5 and TRBJ2-7; possibly TRBD2 for D (6 bases). CDR1 and CDR2 (germline): SGHKS, YYEKEE (reference sequence). The CDR3 has 15 residues. Trimming took 3 bases from V and 6 from J, leaving 19 bases between them. The CDR3 protein is CASSSSSGGGSEQYF. In DNA, the CDR3 is TGTGCCAGCAGCTCTTCCTCAGGTGGAGGGTCCGAGCAGTACTTC.

The chain has TRBV7-9 and TRBJ1-3, with D possibly matching TRBD1 (6 bases). V was trimmed by 5 bases and J by 2 bases, leaving 16 bases between them. The CDR3 length is 16 residues. Germline V lookup: CDR1 SEHNR, CDR2 FQNEAQ (reference sequence). In nucleotides, the CDR3 is TGTGCCAGCAGCCCAAGGGGGATAGAAGCTGGAAACACCATATATTTT. It translates to CASSPRGIEAGNTIYF.

This clone was observed once. The J gene is TRBJ2-1, the V gene TRBV5-1, with D perhaps matching TRBD2 (6 bases). CDR3 length: 14 residues. V was pared by 4 bases and J by 3 bases, with 11 bases between. CDR1 is SGHRS and CDR2 is YFSETQ in the germline V gene. The CDR3 sequence is CASSLSGFYNEQFF. The DNA of the CDR3 is TGCGCCAGCAGCCTCAGCGGGTTCTACAATGAGCAGTTCTTC.

This chain connects TRBV29-1 to TRBJ2-2; 11 nucleotides match TRBD1. The CDR3 runs 15 residues. Germline V gives CDR1 SQVTM, CDR2 ANQGSEA. J lost 5 bases, V lost 6 bases, and 8 bases had no gene match. Here the CDR3 reads CSVKGTGGGTGELFF. The CDR3 nucleotides are TGCAGCGTGAAAGGGACAGGGGGTGGGACCGGGGAGCTGTTTTTT.

This clone was seen a single time. This sequence joins TRBV19 and TRBJ1-3; D not resolved. Looked up from germline, CDR1 is LNHDA and CDR2 is SQIVND (reference sequence). Between the trimmed V and J ends, which lost 3 bases and 0 bases, there was a span of 9 bases. This CDR3 has 15 residues. The CDR3 loop reads CASSIAARSGNTIYF. The CDR3 DNA reads as TGTGCCAGTAGTATTGCGGCCCGCTCTGGAAACACCATATATTTT. Based on the CDR3 plus reference TRBV19 and TRBJ1-3, the full variable domain is DGGITQSPKYLFRKEGQNVTLSCEQNLNHDAMYWYRQDPGQGLRLIYYSQIVNDFQKGDIAEGYSVSREKKESFPLTVTSAQKNPTAFYLCASSIAARSGNTIYFGEGSWLTVV.

This chain joins TRBV7-9 and TRBJ2-7; the D gene is possibly TRBD2 (5 bases). Per germline, CDR1 SEHNR and CDR2 FQNEAQ (reference sequence). The CDR3 length is 14 residues. Trimming pared 1 base from V and 3 bases from J, leaving 10 bases between. Written as DNA, the CDR3 is TGTGCCAGCAGCTTAGGGGGAGCGGACTACGAGCAGTACTTC. Translating gives CASSLGGADYEQYF. The complete variable domain, with remaining parts taken from reference TRBV7-9 and TRBJ2-7, reads DTGVSQNPRHKITKRGQNVTFRCDPISEHNRLYWYRQTLGQGPEFLTYFQNEAQLEKSRLLSDRFSAERPKGSFSTLEIQRTEQGDSAMYLCASSLGGADYEQYFGPGTRLTVT.

V and J are TRBV7-3 and TRBJ2-5; 12 nucleotides agree with TRBD1. CDR3 length: 15 amino acids. V dropped 5 bases and J dropped 4; count of bases not matched to a gene: 5. Per germline, CDR1 SGHTA and CDR2 FQGTGA. CDR3 DNA sequence: TGTGCCAGCAGCGAGGGACAGGGGGCGCGAGAGACCCAGTACTTC. Translation: CASSEGQGARETQYF. The full variable domain, in which reference TRBV7-3 and TRBJ2-5 provide the parts outside the CDR3, is GAGVSQTPSNKVTEKGKYVELRCDPISGHTALYWYRQSLGQGPEFLIYFQGTGAADDSGLPNDRFFAVRPEGSVSTLKIQRTERGDSAVYLCASSEGQGARETQYFGPGTRLLVL.

The chain uses TRBV19 and TRBJ1-3, with D perhaps matching TRBD1 (6 bases). Germline CDR1 LNHDA, CDR2 SQIVND (reference sequence). V shed 4 bases and J shed 4 bases, with 11 bases lying between them. The CDR3 spans 14 residues. CDR3 loop: CASSKGRGGNTIYF. CDR3 bases: TGTGCCAGTAGTAAGGGCAGGGGAGGAAACACCATATATTTT.

The V gene is TRBV29-1, the J gene TRBJ2-3, with D unclear. The V gene's germline CDR1 is SQVTM and CDR2 ANQGSEA. This CDR3 has 13 residues. Trimming pared 4 bases from V and 0 bases from J, leaving 8 bases between. CDR3 nucleotides: TGCAGCGTTGTAAAGACTAGCACAGATACGCAGTATTTT. Its protein product is CSVVKTSTDTQYF.

The chain is built from TRBV10-2 and TRBJ1-1, with a tentative D call TRBD1 (6 bases). With 8 bases removed from V and 1 base from J, the gap between germline ends came to 14 bases. The CDR3 is 14 amino acids. CDR1 and CDR2 from the germline V gene are WSHSY and SAAADI. The CDR3 here is CASGQNRENTEAFF. In nucleotides, the CDR3 is TGCGCCAGCGGTCAGAACAGGGAGAACACTGAAGCTTTCTTT.

The chain is built from TRBV6-4 and TRBJ2-3; a weak D match, TRBD2 (6 bases). The ends were cut back, 2 bases at V and 0 bases at J, with 15 bases in the middle. CDR3 length equals 17 residues. Germline CDR1 MRHNA, CDR2 SNTAGT. CDR3 loop: CASSDPPWRESTDTQYF. DNA for the CDR3: TGTGCCAGCAGTGACCCTCCCTGGAGGGAGAGCACAGATACGCAGTATTTT.

The chain recombines TRBV7-8 with TRBJ1-3, with D perhaps matching TRBD1 (6 bases). The CDR3 has 16 residues. CDR1 is SGHVS, CDR2 FQNEAQ, per germline. The germline V and J ends were trimmed by 5 bases and 4 bases, with 18 bases remaining between them. Here the CDR3 reads CASSTGTEPGGNTIYF. In DNA form, the CDR3 reads TGTGCCAGCAGCACAGGGACGGAACCTGGGGGAAACACCATATATTTT.

This rearrangement joins TRBV27 to TRBJ2-7; 12 bases align to TRBD2. After removal of 4 bases from V and 2 bases from J, the junction contained 3 bases not matched to a gene. Per the germline V gene, CDR1 is MNHEY and CDR2 is SMNVEV (reference sequence). This CDR3 has 15 amino acids. The CDR3 is CASSWTSGDPYEQYF. Here the CDR3 DNA reads TGTGCCAGCAGTTGGACTAGCGGGGACCCCTACGAGCAGTACTTC.

This clone was observed once. V is TRBV6-5 and J is TRBJ2-1; 7 bases match TRBD1. Germline V gene lookup returns CDR1 MNHEY and CDR2 SVGAGI. CDR3 size: 14 residues. V lost 7 bases, J lost 2 bases, and 5 bases stayed unmatched. The CDR3 DNA follows: TGTGCCAGCAAGGCCCAGGGGGCCTACAATGAGCAGTTCTTC. Translated: CASKAQGAYNEQFF.

The V call is TRBV6-6, the J call TRBJ2-3; tentative D call: TRBD1 (5 bases). The CDR3 length is 15 residues. V was clipped by 0 bases and J by 4 bases, with 11 bases between them. Germline V gives CDR1 MNHNY, CDR2 SVGAGI (reference sequence). CDR3 sequence reads: CASSYSDTGPDTQYF. The CDR3 bases are TGTGCCAGCAGTTACTCAGACACAGGTCCAGATACGCAGTATTTT.

The rearrangement uses TRBV19 and TRBJ2-2, with D perhaps matching TRBD2 (6 bases). The CDR3 consists of 20 residues. The germline CDR1 and CDR2 sequences are LNHDA and SQIVND (reference sequence). Trimming pared 0 bases from V and 1 base from J, leaving 21 bases between. In nucleotides, the CDR3 is TGTGCCAGTAGTATAGATCCACCGGCTAGCGTTGCCGGGAACACCGGGGAGCTGTTTTTT. It yields the protein CASSIDPPASVAGNTGELFF.

The chain uses TRBV29-1 and TRBJ2-7; no firm D call. Germline V gene lookup returns CDR1 SQVTM and CDR2 ANQGSEA. The CDR3 sequence is 10 residues long. V shed 5 bases and J shed 3 bases, with 5 bases lying between them. In nucleotides, the CDR3 is TGCAGCGTTCAGGACTACGAGCAGTACTTC. Translating gives CSVQDYEQYF.

The chain links TRBV7-9 to TRBJ1-2; the D gene is possibly TRBD1 (5 bases). Trimming took off 1 base at V and 8 bases at J, with 20 bases between the two ends. CDR3 size: 16 residues. The V gene's germline CDR1 is SEHNR and CDR2 FQNEAQ (reference sequence). CDR3 protein: CASSLGVGSGQRGYTF. The CDR3 DNA sequence: TGTGCCAGCAGCTTAGGCGTGGGATCAGGACAACGGGGCTACACCTTC.

The genes are TRBV6-6 and TRBJ2-5; the D is unclear. Germline CDR1 reads MNHNY; CDR2 reads SVGAGI (reference sequence). CDR3 length: 11 amino acids. V was trimmed by 3 bases and J by 5 bases, leaving 4 bases between them. The CDR3 region is CASSYRETQYF. CDR3 in DNA: TGTGCCAGCAGTTATCGGGAGACCCAGTACTTC.

The chain couples TRBV9 to TRBJ2-3; TRBD1 matches 8 bases. V shed 4 bases and J 4 bases; nucleotides not matched to a gene: 5. Per germline, CDR1 SGDLS and CDR2 YYNGEE. This CDR3 has 14 amino acids. The CDR3, as DNA: TGTGCCAGCAGCCCCCAGGACAGGGCAGATACGCAGTATTTT. Translated, it gives CASSPQDRADTQYF.

CDR3 sequence (DNA): TGTGCCAGCACTGGGACTAGCGGGAGTATCGTCGAGCAGTTCTTC. It translates to CASTGTSGSIVEQFF. The J gene is TRBJ2-1, the V gene TRBV2; 14 nucleotides match TRBD2. The length of the CDR3 is 15 residues. J gave up 10 bases and V 7 bases, and 9 bases lay outside the gene matches. CDR1 and CDR2 (germline): SNHLY, FYNNEI.

CDR3 residues: CASSLGETTYNEQFF. In nucleotides, the CDR3 is TGTGCCAGCAGCTTGGGAGAGACGACTTACAATGAGCAGTTCTTC. The chain couples TRBV11-3 to TRBJ2-1; perhaps TRBD2 as D (5 bases). Germline lookup yields CDR1 SGHNT and CDR2 YENEEA. V lost 3 bases and J 4 bases, leaving 13 bases between the germline ends. The CDR3 is 15 amino acids.

The chain joins TRBV11-1 to TRBJ2-3; D perhaps matches TRBD1 (5 bases). The CDR3 totals 15 residues. CDR1 is SGHAT and CDR2 is FQDESV in the germline V gene (reference sequence). Trimming took off 5 bases at V and 0 bases at J, with 12 bases between the two ends. The CDR3 region has the DNA TGTGCCAGCAGCGAACCCAGGGTTAGCACAGATACGCAGTATTTT. This sequence encodes CASSEPRVSTDTQYF.